Listed below are T cell receptor beta chains from one sample, sequenced in a study of blood T cell repertoires in COVID-19. Here immunoSEQ multiplex PCR was the method, and the copy in TCRdb shows in-frame clones only, minus some. Of 62,000 or so clones listed, about 80% are singletons. The specimen sequenced was peripheral blood. All receptors derive from a man aged 55 to 70 with COVID-19, enrolled during active disease. Both conserved end residues are part of each CDR3. The D gene is left open where the match is weak. Clone size, where shown, is once, few, many, or a class for clones that have expanded.

CDR3aa	CDR3nt	d_gene	j_gene	v_gene	abundance
CSVGGQGTLKTQYF	TGCAGCGTAGGGGGACAGGGAACTCTAAAGACCCAGTACTTC	TRBD1	TRBJ2-5	TRBV29-1	NA
CASSPLSAPSRELFF	TGTGCCAGCTCACCTCTCTCCGCTCCTAGCAGGGAGCTGTTTTTT	NA	TRBJ2-2	TRBV18	NA
CASSLSQSNNEQFF	TGTGCCAGCAGCTTATCCCAATCTAACAATGAGCAGTTCTTC	NA	TRBJ2-1	TRBV7-3	NA
CASSLQGETGTDTQYF	TGCGCCAGCAGCCTCCAGGGTGAGACCGGCACAGATACGCAGTATTTT	NA	TRBJ2-3	TRBV5-1	NA
CASSTTGATNEKLFF	TGTGCCAGCTCAACTACAGGGGCAACTAATGAAAAACTGTTTTTT	NA	TRBJ1-4	TRBV21-1	NA
CASRAAQETQYF	TGTGCCAGCCGAGCGGCCCAAGAGACCCAGTACTTC	NA	TRBJ2-5	TRBV28	NA
CASSPGTSDKETQYF	TGCGCCAGCAGCCCCGGGACTAGCGATAAAGAGACCCAGTACTTC	TRBD2	TRBJ2-5	TRBV5-1	NA
CASSPGLAGYEQYF	TGTGCCAGCAGCCCCGGACTAGCGGGATACGAGCAGTACTTC	TRBD2	TRBJ2-7	TRBV11-1	NA
CASSPGWDSSYEQYF	TGCGCCAGCAGCCCGGGGTGGGACAGCTCCTACGAGCAGTACTTC	TRBD1	TRBJ2-7	TRBV5-1	few
CSVEDLGRSEQFF	TGCAGCGTTGAAGATCTGGGGAGGAGTGAGCAGTTCTTC	NA	TRBJ2-1	TRBV29-1	NA
CASSTTGQTEQFF	TGTGCCAGTAGTACGACAGGTCAGACTGAGCAGTTCTTC	NA	TRBJ2-1	TRBV19	NA
CASSSGLAGGRETQYF	TGCGCCAGCAGCTCGGGACTAGCGGGGGGACGGGAGACCCAGTACTTC	TRBD2	TRBJ2-5	TRBV5-1	few
CASSPRAVRAEKLFF	TGTGCCAGTAGCCCCCGCGCAGTCAGGGCTGAAAAACTGTTTTTT	NA	TRBJ1-4	TRBV19	NA
CASSFAGVGNTIYF	TGTGCCAGCAGCTTTGCCGGGGTCGGAAACACCATATATTTT	NA	TRBJ1-3	TRBV5-6	once
CATSPTGAHEQFF	TGCGCCACCTCTCCGACGGGTGCCCATGAGCAGTTCTTC	NA	TRBJ2-1	TRBV10-1	NA
CASSGPGGEAFF	TGTGCCAGCAGCGGACCCGGGGGTGAAGCTTTCTTT	NA	TRBJ1-1	TRBV27	NA
CASGGTSGVNEQFF	TGTGCCAGTGGCGGGACTAGCGGGGTAAATGAGCAGTTCTTC	TRBD2	TRBJ2-1	TRBV19	NA
CASRRTGGRETQYF	TGTGCCAGCAGGAGGACAGGGGGCAGGGAGACCCAGTACTTC	TRBD1	TRBJ2-5	TRBV6-5	NA
CATSSVLAESTDTQYF	TGTGCCACCAGCAGCGTCCTAGCGGAAAGCACAGATACGCAGTATTTT	TRBD2	TRBJ2-3	TRBV15	NA
CASSPSGWQTQYF	TGTGCCAGCAGCCCCAGCGGGTGGCAGACCCAGTACTTC	NA	TRBJ2-5	TRBV7-9	NA
CASSLQGRGETQYF	TGCGCCAGCAGCCTCCAGGGTAGGGGAGAGACCCAGTACTTC	NA	TRBJ2-5	TRBV4-1	once
CASSRATTYGYTF	TGTGCCAGCTCCAGGGCTACCACTTATGGCTACACCTTC	NA	TRBJ1-2	TRBV2	NA
CASSEVASSGYGYTF	TGTGCCAGCAGTGAAGTGGCCAGCTCGGGGTATGGCTACACCTTC	NA	TRBJ1-2	TRBV6-1	NA
CASSRRLAGEEQFF	TGCGCCAGCAGCCGCCGGCTAGCGGGAGAAGAGCAGTTCTTC	TRBD2	TRBJ2-1	TRBV5-1	NA
CASTQRLAGIVSYEQYF	TGTGCCAGTACCCAGCGACTAGCGGGCATAGTTTCCTACGAGCAGTACTTC	TRBD2	TRBJ2-7	TRBV19	few
CASVGNNEQFF	TGTGCCAGCGTCGGGAACAATGAGCAGTTCTTC	NA	TRBJ2-1	TRBV27	NA
CSAKSTSEQYF	TGCAGTGCTAAATCGACTTCCGAGCAGTACTTC	NA	TRBJ2-7	TRBV20-1	few
CASSEEFFGGTSYNEQFF	TGTGCCAGCAGTGAAGAATTCTTTGGCGGAACCTCCTACAATGAGCAGTTCTTC	NA	TRBJ2-1	TRBV6-1	NA
CASSQFPGDTEAFF	TGCGCCAGCAGCCAGTTTCCGGGGGACACTGAAGCTTTCTTT	NA	TRBJ1-1	TRBV4-1	once
CASSQTGKETQYF	TGTGCCAGCAGCCAGACAGGGAAGGAGACCCAGTACTTC	TRBD1	TRBJ2-5	TRBV7-9	once
CASSRDRGSYNEQFF	TGTGCCAGCAGCCGGGACAGGGGATCCTACAATGAGCAGTTCTTC	TRBD1	TRBJ2-1	TRBV5-4	NA
CSAVLSETQYF	TGCAGCGCGGTTCTTTCGGAGACCCAGTACTTC	NA	TRBJ2-5	TRBV29-1	NA
CASSAGVGEGWLFF	TGTGCCAGCAGCGCCGGCGTGGGAGAGGGATGGCTGTTTTTT	NA	TRBJ2-2	TRBV9	NA
CASSTGLGNYNEQFF	TGCGCCAGCAGCACGGGACTAGGTAACTACAATGAGCAGTTCTTC	TRBD2	TRBJ2-1	TRBV5-1	few
CASGEGGTDTQYF	TGTGCCAGCGGGGAGGGGGGGACAGATACGCAGTATTTT	NA	TRBJ2-3	TRBV2	NA
CASSPSQGYSTEAFF	TGTGCCAGCAGTCCGTCCCAGGGGTACTCGACTGAAGCTTTCTTT	NA	TRBJ1-1	TRBV6-5	few
CASIKRDRRGEQYF	TGTGCCAGCATCAAACGAGACAGAAGGGGCGAGCAGTACTTC	NA	TRBJ2-7	TRBV6-5	NA
CASSRTGLAGEEQFF	TGTGCCAGCAGCCGCACGGGACTAGCGGGAGAGGAGCAGTTCTTC	TRBD2	TRBJ2-1	TRBV6-6	NA
CAPAEDTIYF	TGTGCCCCGGCAGAGGACACCATATATTTT	NA	TRBJ1-3	TRBV9	NA
CASSQYGGNEQFF	TGCGCCAGCAGCCAGTATGGAGGCAATGAGCAGTTCTTC	NA	TRBJ2-1	TRBV5-1	NA
CASSESQGAFNEQYF	TGCGCCAGCAGTGAGTCACAAGGGGCGTTCAACGAGCAGTACTTC	NA	TRBJ2-7	TRBV10-2	NA
CAISLGGQRKNTIYF	TGTGCCATCAGCCTAGGGGGACAGAGAAAAAACACCATATATTTT	TRBD1	TRBJ1-3	TRBV10-3	NA
CASSLEGRGEETQYF	TGCGCCAGCAGCTTGGAAGGCAGGGGGGAAGAGACCCAGTACTTC	NA	TRBJ2-5	TRBV5-1	few
CASSLYGEDYEQYF	TGCGCCAGCAGCTTGTACGGGGAGGACTACGAGCAGTACTTC	NA	TRBJ2-7	TRBV5-1	NA
CASESGRGVETQYF	TGTGCCAGCGAGTCCGGCAGGGGAGTGGAGACCCAGTACTTC	NA	TRBJ2-5	TRBV6-6	NA
CASRSGLDNSPLHF	TGTGCCAGCAGATCTGGACTGGATAATTCACCCCTCCACTTT	NA	TRBJ1-6	TRBV2	NA
CATRHRVTYNEQFF	TGTGCCACTAGGCACAGGGTCACCTACAATGAGCAGTTCTTC	NA	TRBJ2-1	TRBV19	NA